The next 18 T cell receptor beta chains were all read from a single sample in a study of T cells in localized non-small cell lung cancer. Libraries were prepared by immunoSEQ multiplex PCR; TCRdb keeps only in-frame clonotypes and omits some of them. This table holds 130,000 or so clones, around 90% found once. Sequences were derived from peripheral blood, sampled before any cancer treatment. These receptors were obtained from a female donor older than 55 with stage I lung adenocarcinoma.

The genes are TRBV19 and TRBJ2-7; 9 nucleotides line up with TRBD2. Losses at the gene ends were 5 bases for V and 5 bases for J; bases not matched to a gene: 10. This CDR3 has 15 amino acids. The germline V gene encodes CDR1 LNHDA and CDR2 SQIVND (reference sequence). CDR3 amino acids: CASSFNSGRGDEQYF. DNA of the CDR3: TGTGCCAGTAGTTTCAATAGCGGGAGAGGAGACGAGCAGTACTTC.

CDR3 coding DNA: TGTGCCAGCAGCGTAGCTGGGGCGGGGGGGATGACAGATACGCAGTATTTT. Protein sequence: CASSVAGAGGMTDTQYF. The gene calls are TRBV9 and TRBJ2-3, with 9 bases lining up with TRBD2. Germline lookup yields CDR1 SGDLS and CDR2 YYNGEE. The CDR3 runs to 17 residues. V lost 0 bases to trimming and J lost 3 bases; unmatched junction nucleotides: 8.

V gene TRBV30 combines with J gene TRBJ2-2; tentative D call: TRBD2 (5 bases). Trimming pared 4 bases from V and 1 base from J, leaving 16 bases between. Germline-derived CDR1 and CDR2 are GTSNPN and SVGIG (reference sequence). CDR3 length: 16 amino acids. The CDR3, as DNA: TGTGCCTGGACCAAGGACTCTCCCATGAACACCGGGGAGCTGTTTTTT. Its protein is CAWTKDSPMNTGELFF.

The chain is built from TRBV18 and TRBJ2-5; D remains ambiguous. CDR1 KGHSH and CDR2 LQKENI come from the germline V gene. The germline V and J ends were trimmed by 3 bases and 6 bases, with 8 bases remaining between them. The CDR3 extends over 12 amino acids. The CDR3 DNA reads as TGTGCCAGCTCACCTATACGGAAGACCCAGTACTTC. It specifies CASSPIRKTQYF.

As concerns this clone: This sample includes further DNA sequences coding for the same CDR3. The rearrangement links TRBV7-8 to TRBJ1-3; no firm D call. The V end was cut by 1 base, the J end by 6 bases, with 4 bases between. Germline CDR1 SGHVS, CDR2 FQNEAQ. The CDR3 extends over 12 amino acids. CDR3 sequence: CASSLGENTIYF. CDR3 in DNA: TGTGCCAGCAGCTTAGGGGAAAACACCATATATTTT. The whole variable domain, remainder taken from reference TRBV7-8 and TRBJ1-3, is GAGVSQSPRYKVAKRGQDVALRCDPISGHVSLFWYQQALGQGPEFLTYFQNEAQLDKSGLPSDRFFAERPEGSVSTLKIQRTQQEDSAVYLCASSLGENTIYFGEGSWLTVV.

As DNA, the CDR3 is TGCAGCGTTGGCCCGTCAGGGACCATCAGCGAGCAGTACTTC. It translates to CSVGPSGTISEQYF. The chain joins TRBV29-1 to TRBJ2-7, with D perhaps assigned TRBD1 or TRBD2 (5 bases each). The CDR3 spans 14 residues. V was clipped by 4 bases and J by 6 bases, with 19 bases between them. The germline CDR1 and CDR2 sequences are SQVTM and ANQGSEA.

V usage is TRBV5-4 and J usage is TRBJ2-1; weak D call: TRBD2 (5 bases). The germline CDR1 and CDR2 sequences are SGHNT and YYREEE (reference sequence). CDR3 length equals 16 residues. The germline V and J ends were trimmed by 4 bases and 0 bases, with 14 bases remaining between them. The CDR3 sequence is CASSPLASSSYNEQFF. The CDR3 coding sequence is TGTGCCAGCAGCCCCCTAGCTTCGAGCTCCTACAATGAGCAGTTCTTC.

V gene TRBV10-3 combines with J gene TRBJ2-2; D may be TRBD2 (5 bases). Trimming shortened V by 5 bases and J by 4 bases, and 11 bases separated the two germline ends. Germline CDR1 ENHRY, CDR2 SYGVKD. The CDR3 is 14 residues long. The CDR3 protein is CAISYGSGTGELFF. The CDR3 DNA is TGTGCCATCAGTTATGGGAGCGGCACCGGGGAGCTGTTTTTT.

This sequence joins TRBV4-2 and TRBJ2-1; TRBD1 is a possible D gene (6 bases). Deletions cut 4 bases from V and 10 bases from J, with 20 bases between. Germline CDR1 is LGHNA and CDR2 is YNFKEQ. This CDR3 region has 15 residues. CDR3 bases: TGTGCCAGCAGCCCCGCCCCAGGTCCCCAGGGGGAGCAGTTCTTC. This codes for CASSPAPGPQGEQFF.

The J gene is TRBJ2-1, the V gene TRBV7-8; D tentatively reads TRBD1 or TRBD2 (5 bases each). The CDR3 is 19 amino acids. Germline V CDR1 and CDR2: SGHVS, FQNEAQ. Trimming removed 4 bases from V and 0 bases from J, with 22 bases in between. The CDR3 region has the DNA TGTGCCAGCAGCTCCCGGGGCCTAGAATCGGGGAGCTCCTACAATGAGCAGTTCTTC. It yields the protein CASSSRGLESGSSYNEQFF. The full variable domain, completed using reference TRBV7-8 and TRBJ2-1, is GAGVSQSPRYKVAKRGQDVALRCDPISGHVSLFWYQQALGQGPEFLTYFQNEAQLDKSGLPSDRFFAERPEGSVSTLKIQRTQQEDSAVYLCASSSRGLESGSSYNEQFFGPGTRLTVL.

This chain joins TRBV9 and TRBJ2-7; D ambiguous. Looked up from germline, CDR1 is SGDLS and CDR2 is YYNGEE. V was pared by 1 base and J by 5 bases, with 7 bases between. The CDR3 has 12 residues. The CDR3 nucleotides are TGTGCCAGCAGCGTATACGAGCACGAGCAGTACTTC. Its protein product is CASSVYEHEQYF.

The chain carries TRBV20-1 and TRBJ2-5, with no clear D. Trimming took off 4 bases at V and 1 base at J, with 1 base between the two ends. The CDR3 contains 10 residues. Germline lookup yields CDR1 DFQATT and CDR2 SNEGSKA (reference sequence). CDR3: CSATQETQYF. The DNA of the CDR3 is TGCAGTGCTACCCAAGAGACCCAGTACTTC.

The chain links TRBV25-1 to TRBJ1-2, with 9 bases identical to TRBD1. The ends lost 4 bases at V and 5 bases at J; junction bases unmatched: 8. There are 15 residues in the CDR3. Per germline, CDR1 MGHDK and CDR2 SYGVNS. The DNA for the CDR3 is TGTGCCAGCAGTGGGGGACAGGGTTCCGTTTATGGCTACACCTTC. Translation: CASSGGQGSVYGYTF.

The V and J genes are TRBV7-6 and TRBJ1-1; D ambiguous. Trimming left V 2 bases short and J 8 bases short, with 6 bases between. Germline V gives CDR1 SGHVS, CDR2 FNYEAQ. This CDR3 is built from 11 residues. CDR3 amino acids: CASSLPGEAFF. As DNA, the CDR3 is TGTGCCAGCAGCTTACCGGGAGAAGCTTTCTTT.

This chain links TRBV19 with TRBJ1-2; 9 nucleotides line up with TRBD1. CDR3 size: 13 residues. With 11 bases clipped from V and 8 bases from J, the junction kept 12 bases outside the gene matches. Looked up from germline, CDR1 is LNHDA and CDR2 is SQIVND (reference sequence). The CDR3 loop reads CAREDRGREGYTF. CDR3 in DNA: TGTGCCCGAGAGGACAGGGGCAGGGAAGGCTACACCTTC.

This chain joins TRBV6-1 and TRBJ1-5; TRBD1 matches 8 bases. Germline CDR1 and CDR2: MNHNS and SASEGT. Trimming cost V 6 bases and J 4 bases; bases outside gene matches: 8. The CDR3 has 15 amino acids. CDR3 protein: CASRAPGTGNQPQHF. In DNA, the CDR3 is TGTGCCAGCAGAGCCCCCGGGACAGGTAATCAGCCCCAGCATTTT.

CDR3 amino acids: CAWLQGGDTQYF. CDR3 bases: TGTGCCTGGTTGCAGGGGGGAGATACGCAGTATTTT. This chain uses TRBV30 with TRBJ2-3; TRBD1 might be the D (7 bases). The CDR3 runs to 12 residues. The ends were cut back, 5 bases at V and 5 bases at J, with 11 bases in the middle. CDR1 is GTSNPN and CDR2 is SVGIG in the germline V gene (reference sequence).

The CDR3 loop is CASSLGQGADTQYF. In DNA, the CDR3 is TGTGCCAGCAGCTTAGGACAGGGGGCAGATACGCAGTATTTT. This rearrangement joins TRBV6-5 to TRBJ2-3, with TRBD1 matching over 10 bases. The CDR3 runs to 14 residues. V was pared by 6 bases and J by 4 bases, with 4 bases of the junction left unmatched. From germline, CDR1 is MNHEY and CDR2 SVGAGI.